This T cell receptor (beta chain) originates from a study of memory CD4+ T cells and cytomegalovirus serostatus. Whole-study context: Donors were healthy Belgian adults, several CMV seropositive and approximately 23 seronegative.

The germline V gene encodes CDR1 MNHNS and CDR2 SASEGT. The CDR3 spans 13 residues. Trimming removed 10 bases at V and 4 bases at J, with 16 bases between. This clone was observed once. The antigen remains unidentified. The sort gate was single viable CD3+CD4+CD8-CD45RO+ cells for memory CD4+ T cells. Findings and limits, study-wide: Suggested: most of the CMV-linked TCR signature lies in CD4+ memory cells. CMV serostatus prediction reached median AUC approximately 0.95, or 0.91 with US-trained model.

Methods used by the authors: After removing out-of-frame reads, 2 million to 2.5 million distinct TCRbeta sequences remained. This table comes from immunoSEQ multiplex PCR, and its TCRdb copy is limited to in-frame clones, with some not included. V and J calls and clone size come straight from that table; D and trimming were deduced from the DNA. The sample records approximately 61,000 clones, around 80% being singletons. The sequence was collected from an adult in good health and CMV-seronegative. Some clones in this sample may be carry-over from other donors' samples. The rearrangement joins TRBV6-1 to TRBJ2-5; the D gene is possibly TRBD2 (6 bases). Sequenced input: memory CD4+ T cells from blood. The CDR3 reads CAILGMGGETQYF. The DNA of the CDR3 is TGTGCCATCCTCGGGATGGGGGGAGAGACCCAGTACTTC.